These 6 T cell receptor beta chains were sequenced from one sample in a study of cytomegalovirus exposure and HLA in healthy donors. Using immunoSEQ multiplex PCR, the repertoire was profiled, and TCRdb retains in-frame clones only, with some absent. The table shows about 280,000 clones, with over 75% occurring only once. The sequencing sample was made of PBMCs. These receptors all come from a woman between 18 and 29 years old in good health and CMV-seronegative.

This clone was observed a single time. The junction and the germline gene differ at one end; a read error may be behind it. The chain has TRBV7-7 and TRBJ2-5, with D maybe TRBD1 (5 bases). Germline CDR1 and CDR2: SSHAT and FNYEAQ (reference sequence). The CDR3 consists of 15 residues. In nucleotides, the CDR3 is TGTGCTAGCAGCCAGGGATTGGGTGACCAAGAGACCCAGTACTTC. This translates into CASSQGLGDQETQYF.

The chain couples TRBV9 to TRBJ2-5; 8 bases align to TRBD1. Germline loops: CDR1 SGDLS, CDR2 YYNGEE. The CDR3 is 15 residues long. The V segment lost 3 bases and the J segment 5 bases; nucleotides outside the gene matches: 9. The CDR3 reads CASSEGTGAGETQYF. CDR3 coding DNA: TGTGCCAGCAGCGAGGGGACAGGCGCGGGGGAGACCCAGTACTTC.

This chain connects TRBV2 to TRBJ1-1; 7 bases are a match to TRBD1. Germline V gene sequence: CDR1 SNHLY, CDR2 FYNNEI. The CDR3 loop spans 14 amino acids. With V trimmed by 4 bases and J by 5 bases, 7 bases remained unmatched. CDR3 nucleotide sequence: TGTGCCAGCAGTGGAATCAGGGGGTCTACTGAAGCTTTCTTT. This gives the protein CASSGIRGSTEAFF.

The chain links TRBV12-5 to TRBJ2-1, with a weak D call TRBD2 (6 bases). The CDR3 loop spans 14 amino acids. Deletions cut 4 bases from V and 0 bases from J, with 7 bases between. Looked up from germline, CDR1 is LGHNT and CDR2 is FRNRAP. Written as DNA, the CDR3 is TGTGCTAGTGGTTACGGGAGCTCCTACAATGAGCAGTTCTTC. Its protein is CASGYGSSYNEQFF.

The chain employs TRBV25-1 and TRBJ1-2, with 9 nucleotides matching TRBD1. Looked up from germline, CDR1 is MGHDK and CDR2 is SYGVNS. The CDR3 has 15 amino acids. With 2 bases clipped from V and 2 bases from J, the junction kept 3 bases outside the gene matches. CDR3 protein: CASSEPGTGNYGYTF. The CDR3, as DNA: TGTGCCAGCAGTGAACCCGGGACAGGGAACTATGGCTACACCTTC.

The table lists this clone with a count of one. CDR3 sequence: CASSLAQGNTEAFF. The CDR3 nucleotides read TGCGCCAGCAGCTTGGCCCAGGGAAACACTGAAGCTTTCTTT. V and J are TRBV5-1 and TRBJ1-1; possible D gene TRBD1, 5 bases. This CDR3 is 14 amino acids long. V was clipped by 0 bases and J by 2 bases, with 8 bases between them. The germline gives CDR1 SGHRS, CDR2 YFSETQ. Using reference TRBV5-1 and TRBJ1-1 for the parts outside the CDR3, the full variable domain is KAGVTQTPRYLIKTRGQQVTLSCSPISGHRSVSWYQQTPGQGLQFLFEYFSETQRNKGNFPGRFSGRQFSNSRSEMNVSTLELGDSALYLCASSLAQGNTEAFFGQGTRLTVV.